This TCR beta chain stems from a study of shared clonotypes between healthy human individuals. Here immunoSEQ multiplex PCR was the method, and the copy in TCRdb shows in-frame clones only, minus some. The table records roughly 2.5 million clones, more than 80% of them present only once. Findings and limits, study-wide: Roughly 5% of naive CD4 clonotypes were shared across four donors.

This CDR3 has 16 amino acids. The germline V gene encodes CDR1 SEHNR and CDR2 FQNEAQ (reference sequence). V lost 5 bases and J lost 3; bases outside the gene matches: 11. As for this clone: The antigen is undetermined.

The donors were adults (healthy and HIV-negative) with no recent acute infections or vaccinations. The origin of this receptor is a man aged 18 to 35 in good health. The chain joins TRBV7-9 to TRBJ2-5; TRBD2 agrees at 8 bases. Sequenced input: naive CD4+ T cells sorted from blood. Noted subset: CD45RA+ positively selected. The CDR3 DNA is TGTGCCAGCAGCCCTCGGATAGCGGGGTCGAAAGAGACCCAGTACTTC. Amino acid sequence: CASSPRIAGSKETQYF.